This is a list of T cell receptor beta chains from one sample in a study of shared clonotypes between healthy human individuals. Only in-frame clones appear in the TCRdb table, and some are missing; sequencing was by immunoSEQ multiplex PCR. The repertoire has 800,000 or so clones, about 96% of them found once; the top ten carry 0.2% to 0.25%. The sequenced sample was naive CD8+ T cells sorted from blood. The receptors were gathered from a man under 40 in good health. Each CDR3 is given with its conserved first and last residue. D genes are given only for firm matches. Clone size is given for some rows only: seen once, a few or many times, or a class if the clone is expanded.

abundance,v_gene,j_gene,d_gene,CDR3nt,CDR3aa
NA,TRBV10-1,TRBJ2-3,TRBD2,TGCGCCAGCAGTGACAGGACTAGCGGGAGGGGAGTTGATACGCAGTATTTT,CASSDRTSGRGVDTQYF
NA,TRBV29-1,TRBJ2-5,NA,TGCAGCGCCATGGTCCTCGGGGAGACCCAGTACTTC,CSAMVLGETQYF
NA,TRBV10-3,TRBJ2-2,NA,TGTGCCATCAGGATTAGTATCGCGAACACCGGGGAGCTGTTTTTT,CAIRISIANTGELFF
NA,TRBV6-6,TRBJ2-2,NA,TGTGCCAGCAGTTACCGCAGGGACACCGGGGAGCTGTTTTTT,CASSYRRDTGELFF
NA,TRBV5-6,TRBJ1-5,NA,TGTGCCAGCAGCTTCATGGGGGTAAATCAGCCCCAGCATTTT,CASSFMGVNQPQHF
NA,TRBV5-1,TRBJ2-7,NA,TGCGCCAGCAGCTTGGCTCATACCTACGAGCAGTACTTC,CASSLAHTYEQYF
NA,TRBV5-6,TRBJ1-1,TRBD1,TGTGCCAGCAGCTCTGATGGTACGGGACAGTCGGTCACTGAAGCTTTCTTT,CASSSDGTGQSVTEAFF
NA,TRBV7-9,TRBJ2-7,NA,TGTGCCAGCAGCCTAGCTACCCGGGAGCAGTACTTC,CASSLATREQYF
NA,TRBV4-3,TRBJ2-2,TRBD1,TGCGCCAGCAGCCCGACAGGGTACACCGGGGAGCTGTTTTTT,CASSPTGYTGELFF
NA,TRBV4-1,TRBJ2-5,TRBD2,TGCGCCAGCAGCCAAGTCTCGGGAGCGGGAGGGCCAATTCAAGAGACCCAGTACTTC,CASSQVSGAGGPIQETQYF
NA,TRBV11-2,TRBJ2-3,TRBD1,TGTGCCAGCAGCTCCAACCCAGGAACAGGGGGTTTCGGAGATACGCAGTATTTT,CASSSNPGTGGFGDTQYF
NA,TRBV7-9,TRBJ1-1,NA,TGTGCCAGCGGGGTAGGGTCGAACACTGAAGCTTTCTTT,CASGVGSNTEAFF
NA,TRBV29-1,TRBJ2-5,TRBD1,TGCAGCGTTGTTCCGACAGGGGCGGGAGAGACCCAGTACTTC,CSVVPTGAGETQYF
NA,TRBV9,TRBJ2-1,NA,TGTGCCAGCAGCCCAGCGCTAAATTCTGAGCAGTTCTTC,CASSPALNSEQFF
once,TRBV28,TRBJ2-7,TRBD1,TGTGCCAGCAGTTTAGGACAGGGGTTCGAGCAGTACTTC,CASSLGQGFEQYF
NA,TRBV7-9,TRBJ2-1,NA,TGTGCCAGCAGCTTTGACAGGAATAGTGAGCAGTTCTTC,CASSFDRNSEQFF
NA,TRBV29-1,TRBJ2-5,NA,TGCAGCGTTGAAGATTGGGGAGAGACCCAGTACTTC,CSVEDWGETQYF
NA,TRBV9,TRBJ2-1,TRBD2,TGTGCCAGCAGCTCCGGGACTAGCGGGATCTACAATGAGCAGTTCTTC,CASSSGTSGIYNEQFF
NA,TRBV19,TRBJ2-1,NA,TGTGCCAGTGTCCTTTACAATGAGCAGTTCTTC,CASVLYNEQFF
NA,TRBV30,TRBJ2-7,TRBD1,TGTGCCTGGGGGGACAGGGGGCTCTACGAGCAGTACTTC,CAWGDRGLYEQYF
NA,TRBV29-1,TRBJ2-2,NA,TGCAGCGTCGGCCCTCTACACACCGGGGAGCTGTTTTTT,CSVGPLHTGELFF
NA,TRBV5-1,TRBJ2-7,TRBD1,TGCGCCAGCAGCTCCAACGCCCCGGGACAGGGTATGTACGAGCAGTACTTC,CASSSNAPGQGMYEQYF
NA,TRBV29-1,TRBJ2-5,NA,TGCAGCGTTGTTGGAGGACGGGGGACCCAGTACTTC,CSVVGGRGTQYF
NA,TRBV5-1,TRBJ1-1,NA,TGCGCCAGCAGCTTGGCCCCAGGGAACACTGAAGCTTTCTTT,CASSLAPGNTEAFF
NA,TRBV7-9,TRBJ1-2,NA,TGTGCCAGCAGCTTAGACAGGAAAAACTATGGCTACACCTTC,CASSLDRKNYGYTF
NA,TRBV18,TRBJ2-7,TRBD1,TGTGCCAGCTCACCCATCGACAGGGGCTACGAGCAGTACTTC,CASSPIDRGYEQYF
NA,TRBV2,TRBJ1-2,TRBD1,TGTGCCAGCAGTGAGGGGACAGGGCGCCCCTATGGCTACACCTTC,CASSEGTGRPYGYTF
NA,TRBV2,TRBJ2-7,NA,TGTGCCGTTTACCGGGCGGATACCTACGAGCAGTACTTC,CAVYRADTYEQYF
NA,TRBV6-1,TRBJ2-7,NA,TGTGCCAGCAGCCTTCGACAAGGGATCTACGAGCAGTACTTC,CASSLRQGIYEQYF
NA,TRBV7-9,TRBJ2-7,TRBD2,TGTGCCAGCAGCTTAACTAGCGGGAGCTCCTACGAGCAGTACTTC,CASSLTSGSSYEQYF
NA,TRBV19,TRBJ2-3,NA,TGTGCCAGTAGTATAGGTCCTATTGCTTCCGCAGATACGCAGTATTTT,CASSIGPIASADTQYF
once,TRBV7-9,TRBJ2-5,NA,TGTGCCAGCAGCTCCCCCCCTGACAGCGAAGAGACCCAGTACTTC,CASSSPPDSEETQYF
once,TRBV27,TRBJ2-2,NA,TGTGCCAGCAGTCCCCAGGACAGATTCACCGGGGAGCTGTTTTTT,CASSPQDRFTGELFF
NA,TRBV18,TRBJ1-1,TRBD1,TGTGCCAGCTCACCACCGGTTAGGGGGCAAAAAATACTAGAAGCTTTCTTT,CASSPPVRGQKILEAFF
NA,TRBV6-5,TRBJ1-2,TRBD1,TGTGCCAGCAGTTGGGGACAGTTGAACTATGGCTACACCTTC,CASSWGQLNYGYTF
few,TRBV7-9,TRBJ2-1,TRBD2,TGTGCCAGCAGCCCTAGCGGGAGCTCCTACAATGAGCAGTTCTTC,CASSPSGSSYNEQFF
NA,TRBV27,TRBJ2-7,TRBD2,TGTGCAGCGGGATACTACGAGCAGTACTTC,CAAGYYEQYF
NA,TRBV5-1,TRBJ2-1,NA,TGCGCCAGCAGCTTGGCTGGGCCCTACAATGAGCAGTTCTTC,CASSLAGPYNEQFF
NA,TRBV28,TRBJ1-2,NA,TGTGCCAGCAGTTTTTACCTTTCTAACTATGGCTACACCTTC,CASSFYLSNYGYTF
NA,TRBV7-8,TRBJ2-1,TRBD2,TGTGCCAGCAGCTTAGGCGGGAGGAATGAGCAGTTCTTC,CASSLGGRNEQFF
NA,TRBV25-1,TRBJ2-7,NA,TGTGCCAGCAGTGAAGGGGGGTTCCCAACTAGGTACGAGCAGTACTTC,CASSEGGFPTRYEQYF
once,TRBV29-1,TRBJ2-7,NA,TGCAGCGTTGAAGATCCCCATTTCTACGAGCAGTACTTC,CSVEDPHFYEQYF
NA,TRBV13,TRBJ2-7,TRBD2,TGTGCCAGCAGCCCTCAGCGGGGTGCCTACGAGCAGTACTTC,CASSPQRGAYEQYF
NA,TRBV4-1,TRBJ2-3,NA,TGCGCCAGCAGCCAAGCGTTGAGCCCTAGCACAGATACGCAGTATTTT,CASSQALSPSTDTQYF
NA,TRBV15,TRBJ2-1,TRBD1,TGTGCCACCAGCAGAGATCTGCTGCCGGGGACAGGGGGCAAAAATGAGCAGTTCTTC,CATSRDLLPGTGGKNEQFF
NA,TRBV4-1,TRBJ2-1,NA,TGCGCCAGCAGCCCTAGCTCCTACAATGAGCAGTTCTTC,CASSPSSYNEQFF
NA,TRBV4-1,TRBJ2-5,TRBD2,TGCGCCAGCAGCCAAGGCCCCGGACTAGCGGAAGAGACCCAGTACTTC,CASSQGPGLAEETQYF
NA,TRBV27,TRBJ1-2,NA,TGTGCCAGCAGTTTTAGTGCAGGGTCGAAGGGCTACACCTTC,CASSFSAGSKGYTF
NA,TRBV7-9,TRBJ2-2,NA,TGTGCCAGCAGCTTAGCGCCCACTAGCTGGTCCGGGGAGCTGTTTTTT,CASSLAPTSWSGELFF
once,TRBV7-6,TRBJ2-7,NA,TGTGCCAGCAGCTCTTACCGCCTCTCACACGGGGAAGAGCAGTACTTC,CASSSYRLSHGEEQYF
NA,TRBV5-6,TRBJ1-2,TRBD1,TGTGCCAGCAGCCCCAAACCGGGACAGGGGGTCTTTTCTCATGGCTACACCTTC,CASSPKPGQGVFSHGYTF
NA,TRBV7-9,TRBJ2-7,NA,TGTGCCAGCAGCCTTGGGCAGGGACTGTACTACGAGCAGTACTTC,CASSLGQGLYYEQYF